One T cell receptor (beta chain) is described in this entry. Sequencing used immunoSEQ multiplex PCR; TCRdb keeps in-frame clones, though not all of them. This table has approximately 110,000 clones, just over 90% appearing once. This specimen belongs to a study of T cell changes during pregnancy in multiple sclerosis. CDR1 and CDR2 from the germline V gene are LNHDA and SQIVND (reference sequence). Trimming took 5 bases from V and 1 from J, leaving 20 bases between them. This CDR3 spans 17 amino acids. The source is a female donor with multiple sclerosis, enrolled in a pregnancy study. This specimen consisted of peripheral blood, obtained after pregnancy. The chain links TRBV19 to TRBJ2-5, with D perhaps TRBD2 (6 bases). The CDR3 region is CASSEPGLARIQETQYF. The CDR3 coding sequence is TGTGCCAGTAGTGAACCGGGACTCGCACGAATCCAAGAGACCCAGTACTTC.